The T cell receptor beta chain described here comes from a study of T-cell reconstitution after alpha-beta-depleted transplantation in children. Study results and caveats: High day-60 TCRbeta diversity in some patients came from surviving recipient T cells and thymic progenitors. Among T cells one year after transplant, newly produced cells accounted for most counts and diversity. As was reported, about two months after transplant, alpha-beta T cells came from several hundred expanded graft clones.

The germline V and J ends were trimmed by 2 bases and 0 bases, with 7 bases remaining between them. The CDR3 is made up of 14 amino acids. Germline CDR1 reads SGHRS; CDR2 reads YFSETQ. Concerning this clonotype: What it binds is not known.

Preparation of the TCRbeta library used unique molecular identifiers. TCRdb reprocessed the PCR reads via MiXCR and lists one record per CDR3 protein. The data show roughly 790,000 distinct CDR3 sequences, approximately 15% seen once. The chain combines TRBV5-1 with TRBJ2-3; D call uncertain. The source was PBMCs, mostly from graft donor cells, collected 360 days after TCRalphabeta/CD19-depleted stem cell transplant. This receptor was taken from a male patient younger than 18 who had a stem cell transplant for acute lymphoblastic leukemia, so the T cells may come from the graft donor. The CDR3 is CASSFDQSTDTQYF. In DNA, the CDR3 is TGCGCCAGCAGCTTTGACCAGAGCACAGATACGCAGTATTTT. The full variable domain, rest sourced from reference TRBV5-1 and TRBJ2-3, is KAGVTQTPRYLIKTRGQQVTLSCSPISGHRSVSWYQQTPGQGLQFLFEYFSETQRNKGNFPGRFSGRQFSNSRSEMNVSTLELGDSALYLCASSFDQSTDTQYFGPGTRLTVL.